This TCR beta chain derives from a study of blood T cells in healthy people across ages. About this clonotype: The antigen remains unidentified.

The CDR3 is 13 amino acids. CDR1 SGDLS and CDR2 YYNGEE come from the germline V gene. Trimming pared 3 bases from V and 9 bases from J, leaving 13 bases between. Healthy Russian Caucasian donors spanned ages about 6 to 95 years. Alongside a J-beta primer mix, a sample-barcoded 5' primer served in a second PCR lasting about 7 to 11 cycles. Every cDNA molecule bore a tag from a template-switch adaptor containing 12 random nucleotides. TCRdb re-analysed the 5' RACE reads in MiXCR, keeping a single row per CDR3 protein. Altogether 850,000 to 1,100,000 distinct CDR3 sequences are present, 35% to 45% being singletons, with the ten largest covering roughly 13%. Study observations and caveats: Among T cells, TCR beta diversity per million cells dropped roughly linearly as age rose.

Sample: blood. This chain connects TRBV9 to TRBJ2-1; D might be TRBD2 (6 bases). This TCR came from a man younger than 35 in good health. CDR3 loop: CASSGGTFGEQFF. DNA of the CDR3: TGTGCCAGCAGCGGGGGGACTTTTGGTGAGCAGTTCTTC.